The next 17 T cell receptor beta chains were all read from a single sample in a study of cytomegalovirus exposure and HLA in healthy donors (dated by TCRdb to 2017 to 2019). The receptor library was made with the immunoSEQ multiplex PCR assay. For the multiplex PCR, a mixture combining 60 forward primers for TCR Vbeta segments and 13 reverse primers for TCR Jbeta segments was used. TCRdb retrieved this table from immuneACCESS and kept in-frame rearrangements only. Not all clones are present; in checked studies, unresolved V genes account for under half, and no reason is known for the remainder. This sample comprises about 150,000 clones, less than 10% of them detected only once. The ten largest clonotypes hold 1.5% to 2% of the sample. The sample consisted of PBMCs. The receptors shown here come from a male donor in good health and CMV-seronegative.

This clone appeared a few times. The chain is built from TRBV19 and TRBJ2-3; 8 bases align to TRBD2. Unmatched junction bases numbered 2, after V lost 8 bases and J lost 1 base. Looked up from germline, CDR1 is LNHDA and CDR2 is SQIVND (reference sequence). This CDR3 has 13 residues. CDR3 sequence reads: CASPGGGTDTQYF. The CDR3 bases are TGTGCCAGTCCCGGGGGGGGCACAGATACGCAGTATTTT.

The chain uses TRBV11-2 and TRBJ2-7; tentatively, D is TRBD1 (7 bases). The V end lost 2 bases, the J end lost 0 bases, and 14 bases lay between the germline ends. Germline V lookup: CDR1 SGHAT, CDR2 FQNNGV. This CDR3 has 16 amino acids. The DNA for the CDR3 is TGTGCCAGCAGCTTACGGGGGACAGCCTCCTCCTACGAGCAGTACTTC. Translated, it gives CASSLRGTASSYEQYF.

This clone was seen only a few times. This chain joins TRBV30 and TRBJ1-5; D might be TRBD1 (5 bases). CDR1 and CDR2 from the germline V gene are GTSNPN and SVGIG (reference sequence). This CDR3 has 17 residues. The germline V and J ends were trimmed by 2 bases and 3 bases, with 20 bases remaining between them. The CDR3 here is CAWSIGSGYGLNQPQHF. The CDR3 DNA follows: TGTGCCTGGAGTATTGGGTCAGGGTACGGCCTCAATCAGCCCCAGCATTTT. The whole variable domain, remainder taken from reference TRBV30 and TRBJ1-5, is SQTIHQWPATLVQPVGSPLSLECTVEGTSNPNLYWYRQAAGRGLQLLFYSVGIGQISSEVPQNLSASRPQDRQFILSSKKLLLSDSGFYLCAWSIGSGYGLNQPQHFGDGTRLSIL.

The sample holds a few counts of this clone. The chain employs TRBV4-1 and TRBJ2-5, with D perhaps matching TRBD2 (7 bases). Germline lookup yields CDR1 MGHRA and CDR2 YSYEKL. V gave up 4 bases and J gave up 2 bases, with 20 bases separating them. There are 17 residues in the CDR3. In DNA, the CDR3 is TGCGCCAGCAGCCCCCTGCCGGGGGGCTTAAGTCAAGAGACCCAGTACTTC. Its protein is CASSPLPGGLSQETQYF.

This rearrangement joins TRBV28 to TRBJ1-5; 9 bases map to TRBD1. V lost 8 bases to trimming and J lost 0 bases; unmatched junction nucleotides: 8. Per the germline V gene, CDR1 is MDHEN and CDR2 is SYDVKM. The CDR3 has 16 amino acids. The CDR3 spells CASLTGGILSNQPQHF. CDR3 coding DNA: TGTGCCAGCCTTACAGGGGGCATTCTTAGCAATCAGCCCCAGCATTTT. The variable domain in full, completed from reference TRBV28 and TRBJ1-5, reads DVKVTQSSRYLVKRTGEKVFLECVQDMDHENMFWYRQDPGLGLRLIYFSYDVKMKEKGDIPEGYSVSREKKERFSLILESASTNQTSMYLCASLTGGILSNQPQHFGDGTRLSIL.

V gene TRBV9 combines with J gene TRBJ2-2, with a tentative D call TRBD1 (5 bases). Trimming took off 4 bases at V and 6 bases at J, with 16 bases between the two ends. The CDR3 contains 15 residues. Germline values: CDR1 SGDLS, CDR2 YYNGEE. The CDR3 is CASSPTIDSPGELFF. CDR3 in DNA: TGTGCCAGCAGCCCTACTATCGACAGCCCCGGGGAGCTGTTTTTT.

The chain employs TRBV27 and TRBJ2-1; TRBD2 might be the D (5 bases). Germline CDR1 MNHEY, CDR2 SMNVEV (reference sequence). Trimming stripped 5 bases from V and 9 bases from J, with 11 bases between. The CDR3 covers 12 residues. The CDR3 sequence is CASSASGGEQFF. For the CDR3, the DNA is TGTGCCAGCAGTGCCTCAGGAGGTGAGCAGTTCTTC.

Only a few counts were recorded for this clone. This sequence joins TRBV9 and TRBJ1-3, with a possible D match to TRBD1 (5 bases). The ends were cut back, 0 bases at V and 4 bases at J, with 14 bases in the middle. Germline-derived CDR1 and CDR2 are SGDLS and YYNGEE. This CDR3 spans 16 amino acids. The CDR3 DNA sequence: TGTGCCAGCAGCGTAGATGGAGGGGCGATAGGAAACACCATATATTTT. It specifies CASSVDGGAIGNTIYF.

This clone was detected a few times. This rearrangement joins TRBV2 to TRBJ2-3; the D gene is possibly TRBD1 (5 bases). With 10 bases removed from V and 3 bases from J, the gap between germline ends came to 11 bases. The CDR3 runs 12 residues. Germline values: CDR1 SNHLY, CDR2 FYNNEI. CDR3 in amino acids: CATSQETDTQYF. CDR3 nucleotide sequence: TGTGCCACCTCACAGGAGACAGATACGCAGTATTTT.

This chain uses TRBV7-9 with TRBJ1-1; 8 bases map to TRBD1. In germline, CDR1 is SEHNR, CDR2 FQNEAQ (reference sequence). Germline trimming cut 3 bases from V and 6 bases from J; bases unmatched to any gene: 6. The CDR3 contains 14 residues. The CDR3 DNA follows: TGTGCCAGCAGCTTGCCAGGGGGCGACGCTGAAGCTTTCTTT. Protein sequence: CASSLPGGDAEAFF.

This chain connects TRBV7-8 to TRBJ1-2, with 9 bases aligning to TRBD1. V lost 1 base, J lost 4 bases, and 7 bases stayed unmatched. The germline gives CDR1 SGHVS, CDR2 FQNEAQ. The length of the CDR3 is 16 residues. This CDR3 reads CASSLVGGTGTYGYTF. As DNA, the CDR3 is TGTGCCAGCAGCTTAGTAGGCGGGACAGGGACCTATGGCTACACCTTC.

This clone was detected only a few times. Other nucleotide sequences from this sample produce the same CDR3. DNA of the CDR3: TGCGCCAGCAGGGGGACGGGAGCCCTTCACAATGAGCAGTTCTTC. This encodes CASRGTGALHNEQFF. The chain combines TRBV5-1 with TRBJ2-1; possibly TRBD2 for D (6 bases). Germline V gives CDR1 SGHRS, CDR2 YFSETQ. The CDR3 consists of 15 residues. V shed 5 bases and J shed 5 bases, with 17 bases lying between them. Using reference TRBV5-1 and TRBJ2-1 for the parts outside the CDR3, the full variable domain is KAGVTQTPRYLIKTRGQQVTLSCSPISGHRSVSWYQQTPGQGLQFLFEYFSETQRNKGNFPGRFSGRQFSNSRSEMNVSTLELGDSALYLCASRGTGALHNEQFFGPGTRLTVL.

The rearrangement links TRBV4-1 to TRBJ2-1; the D is unclear. Germline V gene lookup returns CDR1 MGHRA and CDR2 YSYEKL. V lost 1 base and J lost 4, with 5 bases in between. This CDR3 spans 13 amino acids. Here the CDR3 DNA reads TGCGCCAGCAGCCAAGGAGGATACAATGAGCAGTTCTTC. It translates to CASSQGGYNEQFF.

V usage is TRBV19 and J usage is TRBJ2-7, with D possibly being TRBD2 (7 bases). Trimming removed 3 bases at V and 4 bases at J, with 16 bases between. The germline V gene has CDR1 LNHDA and CDR2 SQIVND (reference sequence). This CDR3 comprises 15 residues. The CDR3 here is CASSMVGGRTYEQYF. CDR3 DNA: TGTGCCAGTAGTATGGTGGGGGGGCGAACTTACGAGCAGTACTTC.

The chain links TRBV5-4 to TRBJ1-3; D might be TRBD1 (6 bases). CDR1 is SGHNT, CDR2 YYREEE, per germline (reference sequence). Trimming removed 3 bases at V and 3 bases at J, with 10 bases between. This CDR3 region has 14 residues. Here the CDR3 reads CASSSDRLGNTIYF. CDR3 in DNA: TGTGCCAGCAGCTCCGACAGGCTTGGAAACACCATATATTTT.

This clone has a handful of counts. The chain joins TRBV4-1 to TRBJ1-1; maybe TRBD1 (5 bases). The germline V gene has CDR1 MGHRA and CDR2 YSYEKL. Trimming shortened V by 4 bases and J by 1 base, and 13 bases separated the two germline ends. The CDR3 runs to 15 residues. CDR3 sequence: CASSPSGGSNTEAFF. The CDR3 nucleotides are TGCGCCAGCAGCCCCTCGGGGGGTTCGAACACTGAAGCTTTCTTT.

The chain employs TRBV6-5 and TRBJ1-5; D is ambiguous. The CDR3 is 13 amino acids. The germline V and J ends were trimmed by 5 bases and 4 bases, with 9 bases remaining between them. Germline V gene data show CDR1 as MNHEY and CDR2 as SVGAGI. CDR3 coding DNA: TGTGCCAGCAGTCTTGGACTGAATCAGCCCCAGCATTTT. Translation gives CASSLGLNQPQHF.